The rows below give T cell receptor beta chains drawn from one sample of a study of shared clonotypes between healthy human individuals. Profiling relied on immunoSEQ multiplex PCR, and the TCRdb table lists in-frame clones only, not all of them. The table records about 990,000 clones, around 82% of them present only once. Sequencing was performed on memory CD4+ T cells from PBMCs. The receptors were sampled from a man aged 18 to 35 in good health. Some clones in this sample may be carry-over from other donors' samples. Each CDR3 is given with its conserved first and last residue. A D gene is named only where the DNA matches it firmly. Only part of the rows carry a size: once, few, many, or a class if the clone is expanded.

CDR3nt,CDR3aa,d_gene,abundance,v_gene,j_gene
TGTGCCAGCAGCTTCCGACTAGCGGGAGCCAATGAGCAGTTCTTC,CASSFRLAGANEQFF,TRBD2,-,TRBV7-2,TRBJ2-1
TGTGCCAGCAGTGCAGCGACAGACTATGGCTACACCTTC,CASSAATDYGYTF,-,-,TRBV6-9,TRBJ1-2
TGTGCCAGCAGGTCAGGCAGCAGGGGGAACCAGCCCCAGCATTTT,CASRSGSRGNQPQHF,TRBD1,-,TRBV28,TRBJ1-5
TGTGCCAGCAGCCCATCCTCCCTCTGGGGCGGGAGAGAGACCCAGTACTTC,CASSPSSLWGGRETQYF,TRBD2,-,TRBV7-9,TRBJ2-5
TGTGCCAGCAGCCCAGCGGGAGGGCCTGGAGATACGCAGTATTTT,CASSPAGGPGDTQYF,TRBD2,-,TRBV9,TRBJ2-3
TGCGCCAGCAGCTCCACAGGGCGCACAGATACGCAGTATTTT,CASSSTGRTDTQYF,-,once,TRBV4-1,TRBJ2-3
TGTGCCTGGAGCGGGACAGGCGGGAGCACTGAAGCTTTCTTT,CAWSGTGGSTEAFF,TRBD1,-,TRBV30,TRBJ1-1
TGTGCCAGCAGCTTGCCTGAGTTTAGCTCCTACAATGAGCAGTTCTTC,CASSLPEFSSYNEQFF,-,-,TRBV7-9,TRBJ2-1
TGTGCCAGCGGACGGACAGGAGGTACCTTACGGGGCGAGCAGTACTTC,CASGRTGGTLRGEQYF,TRBD1,-,TRBV13,TRBJ2-7
TGTGCCAGCAGTGAATCCAGGGTTGGAGAGACCCAGTACTTC,CASSESRVGETQYF,-,few,TRBV2,TRBJ2-5
TGTGCCAGCAGCCCAGGTCGAGGTGAGACCCAGTACTTC,CASSPGRGETQYF,-,-,TRBV6-1,TRBJ2-5
TGTGCCAGCAGCCACCTCGGCCCCCTTGAAGCTTTCTTT,CASSHLGPLEAFF,-,-,TRBV14,TRBJ1-1
TGTGCCAGCAGCTTAGGTAGCCGACAGAACACTGAAGCTTTCTTT,CASSLGSRQNTEAFF,-,-,TRBV7-2,TRBJ1-1
TGTGCCAGTAGTTCTCAATCCGTCGCAGGGGGATATGGCTACACCTTC,CASSSQSVAGGYGYTF,TRBD1,-,TRBV19,TRBJ1-2
TGTGCCAGTACCACAACCCCAGCCGGGACTAGCCCGTGGGTCTTC,CASTTTPAGTSPWVF,TRBD2,-,TRBV19,TRBJ2-1
TGCAGCGTTAAACAGGATTACAATGAGCAGTTCTTC,CSVKQDYNEQFF,-,-,TRBV29-1,TRBJ2-1
TGCAGCGTTGAAGATACGGGACAGCCCTACGAGCAGTACTTC,CSVEDTGQPYEQYF,TRBD1,-,TRBV29-1,TRBJ2-7
TGTGCCTGGAGTAAGGGGCAGGGGCTCCTCTTAGGCTCCCCGAATAATGGCTACACCTTC,CAWSKGQGLLLGSPNNGYTF,-,few,TRBV30,TRBJ1-2
TGTGCCAGCCTCACGGACAGAGCCTATGGCTACACCTTC,CASLTDRAYGYTF,-,-,TRBV6-1,TRBJ1-2
TGTGCCAGCAGCTTAGACAGGGAGGGGGAGACCCAGTACTTC,CASSLDREGETQYF,TRBD2,-,TRBV11-3,TRBJ2-5
TGTGCCAGCAGCATCGACCGGGAACCGGGAGGCTACACCTTC,CASSIDREPGGYTF,-,few,TRBV7-2,TRBJ1-2
TGCGCCACCCGGGGACAGGGGGGAACTGAAGCTTTCTTT,CATRGQGGTEAFF,TRBD1,-,TRBV5-1,TRBJ1-1
TGTGCCAGCAGGGCCAACACTGAAGCTTTCTTT,CASRANTEAFF,-,few,TRBV28,TRBJ1-1
TGTGCCAGCTCACTTGTAAGGCAGGGCTATAACTCTGGGGCCAACGTCCTGACTTTC,CASSLVRQGYNSGANVLTF,-,-,TRBV18,TRBJ2-6
TGTGCCAGCAGTGAAAGAGGACAGGGGTGGTCCAACTATGGCTACACCTTC,CASSERGQGWSNYGYTF,TRBD1,-,TRBV6-1,TRBJ1-2
TGTGCCAGCAGCCCGGGGGGAACTAAAAGCCAGTACTTC,CASSPGGTKSQYF,TRBD2,-,TRBV7-2,TRBJ2-7
TGCAGCGTTGATTGGTTCGGGCGGGACGGGGGTGAAGCTTTCTTT,CSVDWFGRDGGEAFF,-,-,TRBV29-1,TRBJ1-1
TGCGCCAGCAGCCCAGGGGACAGGGGGCAGGGAGATACGCAGTATTTT,CASSPGDRGQGDTQYF,TRBD1,once,TRBV5-1,TRBJ2-3
TGTGCCAGCAGATGGGGGTTGCCACCTAAACAGACTCCTGGGGCCAACGTCCTGACTTTC,CASRWGLPPKQTPGANVLTF,-,-,TRBV27,TRBJ2-6
TGTGCCAGCAGCGTAGGAGAGGGCGGGACAACCTACGAGCAGTACTTC,CASSVGEGGTTYEQYF,-,few,TRBV9,TRBJ2-7
TGTGCCAGCAGAGATCAGGGGATAAGCGAGCAGTACTTC,CASRDQGISEQYF,-,-,TRBV6-1,TRBJ2-7
TGTGCCAGCAGCTTGTGGACTAGCGGGTTGCTAGACTTC,CASSLWTSGLLDF,TRBD2,-,TRBV5-3,TRBJ2-7
TGTGCCAGCAGTTTTCGGCTAGGAGGCACAGATACGCAGTATTTT,CASSFRLGGTDTQYF,-,-,TRBV28,TRBJ2-3
TGTGCCAGCAGCTCGAGCGGTGGCTTCGGTGAGCAGTTCTTC,CASSSSGGFGEQFF,-,-,TRBV7-2,TRBJ2-1
TGTGCCAGCTCACAGTACGGACTAGCGGAAAAGAAACTTACGCAGTATTTT,CASSQYGLAEKKLTQYF,TRBD2,-,TRBV18,TRBJ2-3
TGCGCCAGCCTAGGGACAGTCCGGGAGACCCAGTACTTC,CASLGTVRETQYF,TRBD1,-,TRBV5-1,TRBJ2-5
TGCGCCAGCAGCTTGAATAGCGGGTCTGACATTCAGTACTTC,CASSLNSGSDIQYF,TRBD2,many,TRBV5-1,TRBJ2-4
TGTGCCAGCTCACCCGGACAGGGGTATGCTGGGGCCAACGTCCTGACTTTC,CASSPGQGYAGANVLTF,TRBD1,once,TRBV18,TRBJ2-6
TGTGCCAGCAGCTTGCGATCCTCTGGAAACACCATATATTTT,CASSLRSSGNTIYF,-,-,TRBV5-6,TRBJ1-3
TGTGCCAGCAGTAATAGTTTTGAGCCCCAGCATTTT,CASSNSFEPQHF,-,-,TRBV28,TRBJ1-5
TGTGCCAGCAGCTTAGGCCTCACTGATCAAGAGACCCAGTACTTC,CASSLGLTDQETQYF,-,-,TRBV7-3,TRBJ2-5